This T cell receptor beta chain was documented in a study of cytomegalovirus exposure and HLA in healthy donors. Findings of the study overall: Among the most significant clusters, several appeared linked to common viral pathogens in a later analysis. Likely technical artifact: a cluster of highly shared sequence variants.

About this clone: Antigen specificity is unknown.

13 Jbeta primers and 60 Vbeta primers were used for the PCR. Produced via immunoSEQ multiplex PCR; TCRdb's table is partial and in-frame only. Seen in this sample are under 120,000 clones; the ten most common clones hold 0.55% to 0.65%. This CDR3 comprises 11 residues. Trimming removed 11 bases from V and 4 bases from J, with 9 bases in between. CDR1 is SEHNR, CDR2 FQNEAQ, per germline (reference sequence). This clonotype originated in a man between 45 and 60 years old in good health and CMV-seronegative. Sequenced input: PBMCs. This chain connects TRBV7-9 to TRBJ2-1; D is possibly TRBD2 (6 bases). This CDR3 is CAGAGYNEQFF. The CDR3 DNA is TGTGCCGGGGCGGGGTACAATGAGCAGTTCTTC.